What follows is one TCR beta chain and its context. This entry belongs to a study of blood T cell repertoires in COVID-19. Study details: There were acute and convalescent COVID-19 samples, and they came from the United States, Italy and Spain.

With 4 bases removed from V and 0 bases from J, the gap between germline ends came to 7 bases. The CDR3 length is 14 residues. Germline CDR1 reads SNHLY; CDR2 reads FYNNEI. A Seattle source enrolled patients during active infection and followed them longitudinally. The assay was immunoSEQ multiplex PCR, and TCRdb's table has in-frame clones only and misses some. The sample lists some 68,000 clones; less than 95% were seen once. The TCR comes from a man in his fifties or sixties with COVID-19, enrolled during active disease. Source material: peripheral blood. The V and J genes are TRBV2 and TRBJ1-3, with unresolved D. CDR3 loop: CASSGYISGNTIYF. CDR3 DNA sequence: TGTGCCAGCAGTGGATACATCTCTGGAAACACCATATATTTT.